These 21 T cell receptor beta chains came from one sample sequenced in a study of CD8+ T cells in alopecia areata. cDNA serving as the sequencing template came from extracted, reverse transcribed RNA. Assay used: immunoSEQ multiplex PCR; TCRdb lists only in-frame clones, some missing. The data contain approximately 18,000 clones, approximately 59% of them singletons. Stated treatment: oral pan-JAK inhibitor, 5-10 mg twice daily. Specimens obtained from alopecia areata patients comprised lesional scalp punch biopsies and peripheral blood. The sequencing here drew on skin, taken at week 4, from a patient treated with tofacitinib. The receptors derive from a human donor with alopecia areata.

This clone is a singleton in its sample. V usage is TRBV10-2 and J usage is TRBJ2-5, with 8 positions matching TRBD1. V lost 4 bases to trimming and J lost 4 bases; unmatched junction nucleotides: 8. Germline lookup yields CDR1 WSHSY and CDR2 SAAADI. The CDR3 has 15 residues. The DNA of the CDR3 is TGCGCCAGCAGTGGCACAGGGGGTGGCGGAGAGACCCAGTACTTC. Amino acid sequence: CASSGTGGGGETQYF.

By sample share, this clone is medium-sized. This chain connects TRBV28 to TRBJ1-4; D not resolved. This CDR3 has 17 residues. Trimming pared 5 bases from V and 5 bases from J, leaving 21 bases between. Germline assignment: CDR1 MDHEN and CDR2 SYDVKM. The CDR3 DNA is TGTGCCAGCAGTCCCCTCCGTGGGCGGAGTAGAAATGAAAAACTGTTTTTT. Translating it yields CASSPLRGRSRNEKLFF.

The chain is built from TRBV7-9 and TRBJ1-2; 8 positions agree with TRBD1. CDR1 and CDR2 (germline): SEHNR, FQNEAQ (reference sequence). J gave up 6 bases and V 3 bases, and 3 bases lay outside the gene matches. The CDR3 consists of 13 residues. The CDR3 DNA follows: TGTGCCAGCAGCTTCACAGGGGGGGATGGCTACACCTTC. Translation: CASSFTGGDGYTF.

This chain links TRBV18 with TRBJ1-1; unclear D gene. Germline-derived CDR1 and CDR2 are KGHSH and LQKENI. V was trimmed by 3 bases and J by 1 base, leaving 12 bases between them. The CDR3 is 15 amino acids. In nucleotides, the CDR3 is TGTGCCAGCTCACCTTTGGAGGGCCCGAACACTGAAGCTTTCTTT. Its protein product is CASSPLEGPNTEAFF.

This clone appeared a few times. The chain uses TRBV29-1 and TRBJ1-1; unclear D gene. This CDR3 has 14 amino acids. Germline values: CDR1 SQVTM, CDR2 ANQGSEA. V dropped 6 bases and J dropped 3 bases, with 17 bases sitting between them. The CDR3 loop reads CSVPTGLTHTEAFF. The CDR3 nucleotides read TGCAGCGTCCCGACGGGCCTTACCCACACTGAAGCTTTCTTT.

With respect to this clone: Within the sample, other DNA sequences also encode this same CDR3. This chain links TRBV6-1 with TRBJ2-2, with 8 bases identical to TRBD1. This CDR3 is built from 13 residues. From germline, CDR1 is MNHNS and CDR2 SASEGT. With V trimmed by 8 bases and J by 2 bases, 1 base remained unmatched. CDR3 in amino acids: CASDRGNTGELFF. CDR3 sequence (DNA): TGTGCCAGCGACAGGGGCAACACCGGGGAGCTGTTTTTT.

This clone was detected only a few times. The V gene is TRBV19, the J gene TRBJ2-7; the D call may be TRBD1 or TRBD2 (5 bases each). CDR1 LNHDA and CDR2 SQIVND come from the germline V gene (reference sequence). CDR3 length: 15 residues. Trimming removed 0 bases at V and 2 bases at J, with 11 bases between. The CDR3 bases are TGTGCCAGTAGTATAGATCGCCCGGGACCCTACGAGCAGTACTTC. Translating it yields CASSIDRPGPYEQYF.

The chain has TRBV5-1 and TRBJ1-4, with 7 bases fitting TRBD1. Germline CDR1 is SGHRS and CDR2 is YFSETQ. There are 13 residues in the CDR3. Trimming cost V 0 bases and J 8 bases; bases outside gene matches: 1. CDR3 protein: CASSLEQGEKLFF. DNA for the CDR3: TGCGCCAGCAGCTTGGAACAGGGGGAAAAACTGTTTTTT. The whole variable domain, filled in from reference TRBV5-1 and TRBJ1-4, reads KAGVTQTPRYLIKTRGQQVTLSCSPISGHRSVSWYQQTPGQGLQFLFEYFSETQRNKGNFPGRFSGRQFSNSRSEMNVSTLELGDSALYLCASSLEQGEKLFFGSGTQLSVL.

This clone was counted only a few times. V is TRBV2 and J is TRBJ2-2; D remains ambiguous. Deletions cut 2 bases from V and 8 bases from J, with 3 bases between. CDR1 and CDR2 from the germline V gene are SNHLY and FYNNEI. This CDR3 is 11 amino acids long. Here the CDR3 DNA reads TGTGCCAGCAGTGAATTAGGGGAGCTGTTTTTT. Its translation is CASSELGELFF.

The rearrangement joins TRBV29-1 to TRBJ1-2; 7 positions agree with TRBD1. Trimming cost V 5 bases and J 6 bases; bases outside gene matches: 9. The germline V gene encodes CDR1 SQVTM and CDR2 ANQGSEA. This CDR3 region has 13 residues. This CDR3 reads CSVSTGRSDGYTF. The CDR3 bases are TGCAGCGTTTCGACAGGGAGGTCGGATGGCTACACCTTC.

This chain joins TRBV14 and TRBJ1-6; D might be TRBD1 (6 bases). Trimming took 4 bases from V and 7 from J, leaving 14 bases between them. CDR3 length: 15 amino acids. The germline gives CDR1 SGHDN, CDR2 FVKESK. The CDR3 spells CASSPLQGNNSPLHF. In DNA form, the CDR3 reads TGTGCCAGCAGCCCATTACAGGGTAACAATTCACCCCTCCACTTT.

The chain couples TRBV9 to TRBJ2-7; D gene unclear. Germline CDR1 reads SGDLS; CDR2 reads YYNGEE. The CDR3 is made up of 13 amino acids. With 3 bases removed from V and 5 bases from J, the gap between germline ends came to 12 bases. In DNA form, the CDR3 reads TGTGCCAGCAGCGGACCCCACCGAGACGAGCAGTACTTC. Its protein product is CASSGPHRDEQYF.

J is TRBJ2-7 and V is TRBV4-3; 7 bases map to TRBD2. After removal of 1 base from V and 9 bases from J, the junction contained 15 bases not matched to a gene. Germline loops: CDR1 LGHNA, CDR2 YSLEER. The CDR3 contains 16 residues. This CDR3 reads CASSQARLAPFDGQYF. Here the CDR3 DNA reads TGCGCCAGCAGCCAAGCCCGACTAGCTCCGTTCGATGGGCAGTACTTC.

The gene calls are TRBV28 and TRBJ2-1; TRBD1 agrees at 7 bases. The germline CDR1 and CDR2 sequences are MDHEN and SYDVKM. The CDR3 runs 15 residues. The trim removed 3 bases at V and 7 bases at J, leaving 9 bases unmatched. DNA for the CDR3: TGTGCCAGCAGTTTCCGGGACAGAGAAGGAAATGAGCAGTTCTTC. Translated: CASSFRDREGNEQFF. The variable domain in full, with the rest retrieved from reference TRBV28 and TRBJ2-1, is DVKVTQSSRYLVKRTGEKVFLECVQDMDHENMFWYRQDPGLGLRLIYFSYDVKMKEKGDIPEGYSVSREKKERFSLILESASTNQTSMYLCASSFRDREGNEQFFGPGTRLTVL.

The chain carries TRBV18 and TRBJ1-2, with D unresolved. CDR3 size: 14 residues. Trimming left V 3 bases short and J 0 bases short, with 8 bases between. Germline assignment: CDR1 KGHSH and CDR2 LQKENI. The CDR3 DNA is TGTGCCAGCTCACCTCGGCATACTAACTATGGCTACACCTTC. This sequence encodes CASSPRHTNYGYTF.

The CDR3 sequence is CASSLALAGGPFGKETQYF. In DNA, the CDR3 is TGTGCCAGCAGCTTAGCACTAGCGGGGGGGCCGTTCGGAAAGGAGACCCAGTACTTC. The J gene is TRBJ2-5, the V gene TRBV7-2, with TRBD2 identical over 13 bases. V shed 0 bases, J shed 5 bases, and the junction held 12 bases outside the gene matches. CDR3 length: 19 residues. Germline CDR1 is SGHTA and CDR2 is FQGNSA.

The rearrangement links TRBV5-5 to TRBJ1-6, with 7 bases that match TRBD1. The J segment lost 0 bases and the V segment lost 0 bases, leaving 6 bases of the junction unmatched. Germline values: CDR1 SGHKS, CDR2 YYEKEE (reference sequence). This CDR3 contains 18 residues. CDR3 sequence reads: CASSLVATGDSYNSPLHF. The CDR3 coding sequence is TGTGCCAGCAGCTTGGTGGCCACAGGGGACTCCTATAATTCACCCCTCCACTTT.

This clone was detected a few times. The chain couples TRBV27 to TRBJ2-3; the D gene is possibly TRBD2 (6 bases). Trimming pared 2 bases from V and 10 bases from J, leaving 16 bases between. There are 14 residues in the CDR3. From germline, CDR1 is MNHEY and CDR2 SMNVEV (reference sequence). In DNA, the CDR3 is TGTGCCAGCAGTTTAGGAGGGGCCCAAAGTTCGCAGTATTTT. Protein product: CASSLGGAQSSQYF.

The chain recombines TRBV19 with TRBJ2-1; 9 nucleotides agree with TRBD1. This CDR3 has 12 residues. V was pared by 5 bases and J by 15 bases, with 8 bases of the junction left unmatched. CDR1 and CDR2 (germline): LNHDA, SQIVND (reference sequence). The CDR3 protein is CASSADRGFSFF. For the CDR3, the DNA is TGTGCCAGTAGTGCTGACAGGGGGTTTTCGTTCTTC.

This clone was picked up a small number of times. The chain couples TRBV7-9 to TRBJ2-1; possibly TRBD1 or TRBD2 for D (5 bases each). Trimming left V 4 bases short and J 9 bases short, with 7 bases between. Germline CDR1 SEHNR, CDR2 FQNEAQ (reference sequence). This CDR3 comprises 11 residues. The CDR3 DNA reads as TGTGCCAGCAGCTGGGACGCTGAGCAGTTCTTC. Amino acids: CASSWDAEQFF.

The CDR3 DNA is TGCAGCGCGTACAGGGTTCAAGAGACCCAGTACTTC. Translated: CSAYRVQETQYF. The rearrangement links TRBV29-1 to TRBJ2-5; D may be TRBD1 (6 bases). Trimming stripped 7 bases from V and 2 bases from J, with 11 bases between. The CDR3 is made up of 12 amino acids. Germline CDR1 reads SQVTM; CDR2 reads ANQGSEA.